This T cell receptor (beta chain) was identified in a study of blood T cell repertoires in COVID-19. Study as a whole: Material from acute and convalescent COVID-19 was sourced from the United States, Italy and Spain. Sample material is recorded as cDNA or gDNA derived from T cells, B-cell-depleted T cells, or PBMCs.

Per the germline V gene, CDR1 is SGHDT and CDR2 is YYEEEE. The CDR3 sequence is 16 residues long. Concerning this clone: At one end, the junction sequence differs from germline, possibly due to a read error.

In the authors' methods: From reference gene primer amplification, estimates of nucleated cell counts were derived. Sequenced by immunoSEQ multiplex PCR; TCRdb stores in-frame clones only, minus some. V, J and clone size are taken as reported in that table, and D and trimming were inferred from the DNA itself. This table has 90,000 to 150,000 clones, 85% to 90% appearing once. J is TRBJ2-7 and V is TRBV5-6; 16 nucleotides align to TRBD2. Source material: peripheral blood. This TCR came from a woman in her forties or fifties with acute or convalescent COVID-19. The CDR3 bases are TGTGCCAGCACCTTGGGACTAGCGGGGGGGCTGATTGAGCAGTACTTC. This sequence encodes CASTLGLAGGLIEQYF.